These T cell receptor beta chains were read from a single sample in a study of T cell responses to AZD1222 COVID-19 vaccine. Some clones are missing from TCRdb's copy, which holds only in-frame ones; the method was immunoSEQ multiplex PCR. The profile shows some 90,000 clones, roughly nine tenths of them singletons. Sequences were derived from peripheral blood, sampled on day 0 of AZD1222 vaccination. These receptors came from an adult in good health. CDR3s include the opening cysteine and the closing phenylalanine or tryptophan. D genes are given only for firm matches. The listing skips clone size in some rows; elsewhere it reads once, few, many or a size class.

V	size	J	D	length	CDR3	DNA
TRBV10-1	NA	TRBJ2-7	NA	14	CASSESGGSYEQYF	TGCGCCAGCAGTGAGTCGGGGGGTTCCTACGAGCAGTACTTC
TRBV7-2	NA	TRBJ2-5	NA	15	CASSLPRGIQETQYF	TGTGCCAGCAGCCTACCTCGGGGAATCCAAGAGACCCAGTACTTC
TRBV30	NA	TRBJ2-5	NA	11	CAWSVGETQYF	TGTGCCTGGAGTGTAGGGGAGACCCAGTACTTC
TRBV14	NA	TRBJ2-1	TRBD2	15	CASSQGLAGSSEQFF	TGTGCCAGCAGCCAAGGACTAGCGGGATCGAGTGAGCAGTTCTTC
TRBV9	once	TRBJ1-1	TRBD1	15	CASSPVGTGGREAFF	TGTGCCAGCAGCCCAGTAGGGACAGGGGGCAGGGAAGCTTTCTTT
TRBV6-5	NA	TRBJ2-4	NA	13	CASSRTATNIQYF	TGTGCCAGCAGCAGGACGGCTACAAACATTCAGTACTTC
TRBV14	NA	TRBJ1-2	NA	17	CASSQAREQGLNYGYTF	TGTGCCAGCAGCCAAGCAAGAGAACAGGGACTTAACTATGGCTACACCTTC
TRBV2	NA	TRBJ2-7	TRBD2	15	CASNLLAGGSYEQYF	TGTGCCAGCAACCTACTAGCGGGAGGCTCCTACGAGCAGTACTTC
TRBV3-1/TRBV3-2	NA	TRBJ2-7	TRBD2	15	CASSSMAGGLYEQYF	TGTGCCAGCAGCTCCATGGCGGGAGGGTTATACGAGCAGTACTTC
TRBV9	once	TRBJ2-7	NA	16	CASSATQQVVPYEQYF	TGTGCCAGCAGCGCCACCCAGCAGGTGGTCCCTTACGAGCAGTACTTC
TRBV11-2	NA	TRBJ2-1	NA	15	CASSPFEGMGNEQFF	TGTGCCAGCAGCCCTTTTGAAGGGATGGGCAATGAGCAGTTCTTC
TRBV6-4	NA	TRBJ2-3	NA	15	CASSATGNVADTQYF	TGTGCCAGCAGCGCTACAGGGAACGTCGCAGATACGCAGTATTTT
TRBV25-1	NA	TRBJ2-7	TRBD1	15	CASSDSSGQGGEQYF	TGTGCCAGCAGTGACTCATCGGGACAGGGGGGAGAGCAGTACTTC
TRBV15	once	TRBJ2-1	NA	15	CATSRAGVWADEQFF	TGTGCCACCAGCAGAGCCGGTGTGTGGGCTGATGAGCAGTTCTTC
TRBV7-9	NA	TRBJ2-1	TRBD2	15	CASSQGTSPSNEQFF	TGTGCCAGCAGCCAAGGGACTAGCCCATCCAATGAGCAGTTCTTC
TRBV18	NA	TRBJ2-5	NA	14	CASSPRSTQETQYF	TGTGCCAGCTCACCACGTTCAACACAAGAGACCCAGTACTTC
TRBV5-6	NA	TRBJ2-1	NA	18	CASSLWALTESSYNEQFF	TGTGCCAGCAGCTTGTGGGCACTAACGGAAAGCTCCTACAATGAGCAGTTCTTC
TRBV10-3	NA	TRBJ2-3	NA	15	CAISEPQGSTDTQYF	TGTGCCATCAGTGAGCCTCAGGGGAGCACAGATACGCAGTATTTT
TRBV7-8	NA	TRBJ1-1	NA	15	CASSPQGVKNTEAFF	TGTGCCAGCAGCCCTCAAGGGGTCAAGAACACTGAAGCTTTCTTT
TRBV28	NA	TRBJ1-2	TRBD1	14	CASSSPGGLFGYTF	TGTGCCAGCAGTAGTCCAGGGGGCCTTTTTGGCTACACCTTC
TRBV6-1	NA	TRBJ1-2	TRBD1	15	CASSEAWTGNYGYTF	TGTGCCAGCAGTGAAGCGTGGACAGGCAACTATGGCTACACCTTC
TRBV6-6	NA	TRBJ1-5	NA	14	CASSYSSVNQPQHF	TGTGCCAGCAGTTACTCGTCGGTCAATCAGCCCCAGCATTTT
TRBV6-5	NA	TRBJ1-5	TRBD1	15	CASTVGDRDNQPQHF	TGTGCCAGCACCGTCGGGGACAGGGACAATCAGCCCCAGCATTTT
TRBV6-5	NA	TRBJ1-2	TRBD1	13	CASITGEAYGYTF	TGTGCCAGCATCACAGGGGAGGCCTATGGCTACACCTTC
TRBV2	NA	TRBJ1-3	NA	12	CATSRSKDTIYF	TGTGCCACCTCCCGGTCTAAAGACACCATATATTTT
TRBV30	NA	TRBJ1-4	NA	13	CAWSVQEGEKLFF	TGTGCCTGGAGTGTACAGGAGGGGGAAAAACTGTTTTTT
TRBV6-5	NA	TRBJ2-5	NA	15	CASTPGWTLEETQYF	TGTGCCAGCACCCCGGGCTGGACACTAGAAGAGACCCAGTACTTC
TRBV27	NA	TRBJ2-1	NA	13	CASSLGSYNEQFF	TGTGCCAGCAGTTTAGGGTCCTACAATGAGCAGTTCTTC
TRBV5-1	NA	TRBJ1-1	TRBD1	14	CASSSGTGTSEAFF	TGCGCCAGCAGCTCCGGGACAGGGACCTCTGAAGCTTTCTTT
TRBV10-3	NA	TRBJ1-5	TRBD1	13	CAISRTGNQPQHF	TGTGCCATCAGTAGGACAGGGAACCAGCCCCAGCATTTT
TRBV27	few	TRBJ1-2	TRBD1	15	CASSFGTGSNYGYTF	TGTGCCAGCAGTTTTGGGACAGGTTCTAACTATGGCTACACCTTC
TRBV7-8	NA	TRBJ2-7	TRBD2	16	CASSLAILAGPYEQYF	TGTGCCAGCAGCTTAGCGATCCTAGCGGGTCCCTACGAGCAGTACTTC
TRBV6-5	once	TRBJ2-7	NA	15	CASSLPGTGSYEQYF	TGTGCCAGCAGTTTGCCCGGGACTGGCTCCTACGAGCAGTACTTC
TRBV10-3	NA	TRBJ2-7	TRBD2	14	CAITGVGTSGEQYF	TGTGCCATCACCGGAGTCGGGACTAGCGGTGAGCAGTACTTC
TRBV30	once	TRBJ1-5	NA	13	CAWSGSINQPQHF	TGTGCCTGGAGTGGCAGCATCAATCAGCCCCAGCATTTT
TRBV29-1	once	TRBJ2-3	TRBD1	13	CSVPGQVTDTQYF	TGCAGCGTTCCGGGACAGGTAACAGATACGCAGTATTTT
TRBV30	NA	TRBJ1-2	NA	12	CAWSVVGYGYTF	TGTGCCTGGAGTGTGGTAGGCTATGGCTACACCTTC